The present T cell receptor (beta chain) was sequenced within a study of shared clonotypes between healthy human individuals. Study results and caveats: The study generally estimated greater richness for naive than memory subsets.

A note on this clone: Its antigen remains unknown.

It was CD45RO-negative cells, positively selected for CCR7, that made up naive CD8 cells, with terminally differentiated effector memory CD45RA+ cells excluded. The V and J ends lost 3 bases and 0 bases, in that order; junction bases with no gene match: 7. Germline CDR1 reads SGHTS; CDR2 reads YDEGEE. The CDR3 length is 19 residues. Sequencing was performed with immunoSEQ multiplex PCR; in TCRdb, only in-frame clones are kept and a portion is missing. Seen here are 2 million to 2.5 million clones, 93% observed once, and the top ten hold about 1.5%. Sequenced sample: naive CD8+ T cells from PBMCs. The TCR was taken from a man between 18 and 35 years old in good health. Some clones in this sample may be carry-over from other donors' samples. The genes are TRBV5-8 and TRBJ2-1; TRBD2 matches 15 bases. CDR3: CASSSGGTSGRSSYNEQFF. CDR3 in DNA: TGTGCCAGCAGCTCGGGGGGGACTAGCGGGAGGAGCTCCTACAATGAGCAGTTCTTC.